These 23 T cell receptor beta chains came from one sample sequenced in a study of regulatory and conventional T cells in RAG deficiency (dated by TCRdb to the late 2010s). The protocol used for the library was the immunoSEQ multiplex PCR assay. TCRdb stores this immuneACCESS table with in-frame sequences only. Part of the clones is absent; in the studies checked, under half of the shortfall reflects unresolved V genes, and no reason is known for the rest. The sample contains 40,000 to 55,000 clones, around 90% of them found a single time. The ten most abundant clones make up approximately 0.51% of the sample. Before genomic DNA was extracted, conventional CD4+ T cells were isolated from blood as CD25-low CD127-high cells. The data also belong to a second study, concerning regulatory T cells. The second paper further reports: The multiplex PCR relied on 52 forward TRBV primers and 13 reverse TRBJ primers, and amplification bias was corrected through assay-based and computational methods.

What was sequenced was CD4+ effector T cells sorted from blood. These receptor sequences come from a human donor in good health.

The chain uses TRBV5-1 and TRBJ2-7, with 10 bases aligning to TRBD2. CDR3 length: 15 residues. V was pared by 0 bases and J by 4 bases, with 4 bases of the junction left unmatched. Germline V gene data show CDR1 as SGHRS and CDR2 as YFSETQ. The CDR3 DNA reads TGCGCCAGCAGCTTGGGGACTAGCGGAGGTTACGAGCAGTACTTC. Its protein is CASSLGTSGGYEQYF. The whole variable domain, remainder taken from reference TRBV5-1 and TRBJ2-7, is KAGVTQTPRYLIKTRGQQVTLSCSPISGHRSVSWYQQTPGQGLQFLFEYFSETQRNKGNFPGRFSGRQFSNSRSEMNVSTLELGDSALYLCASSLGTSGGYEQYFGPGTRLTVT.

This chain links TRBV5-1 with TRBJ2-1; TRBD1 might be the D (6 bases). The germline V gene encodes CDR1 SGHRS and CDR2 YFSETQ. The CDR3 is made up of 15 amino acids. Trimming took 1 base from V and 2 from J, leaving 10 bases between them. This CDR3 reads CASSLQGQPYNEQFF. The CDR3 DNA follows: TGCGCCAGCAGCTTGCAGGGGCAACCCTACAATGAGCAGTTCTTC.

The chain recombines TRBV7-3 with TRBJ2-7; D may match TRBD1 or TRBD2 (5 bases each). Trimming pared 1 base from V and 0 bases from J, leaving 13 bases between. The CDR3 is 16 residues long. CDR1 is SGHTA, CDR2 FQGTGA, per germline. The CDR3 nucleotides read TGTGCCAGCAGCTTAAATGGGGCCGGGACCTCCTACGAGCAGTACTTC. The encoded protein is CASSLNGAGTSYEQYF.

The V and J genes are TRBV30 and TRBJ2-7; tentative D call: TRBD1 (6 bases). Germline loops: CDR1 GTSNPN, CDR2 SVGIG (reference sequence). CDR3 length: 13 residues. The V and J ends lost 7 bases and 2 bases respectively, with 15 bases between them. CDR3 bases: TGTGCCTTGTCCTTGACAGGACCCTACGAGCAGTACTTC. It encodes CALSLTGPYEQYF.

The chain couples TRBV15 to TRBJ2-3; D could derive from TRBD1 or TRBD2 (5 bases each). V lost 1 base and J lost 2, with 13 bases in between. The CDR3 has 16 residues. Per germline, CDR1 LNHNV and CDR2 YYDKDF (reference sequence). The CDR3 loop is CATSRARGPFTDTQYF. The CDR3 DNA is TGTGCCACCAGCAGAGCGAGGGGCCCTTTCACAGATACGCAGTATTTT.

V gene TRBV7-5 combines with J gene TRBJ1-5. TRBV7-5 is marked as a pseudogene. This CDR3 is 16 amino acids long. CDR3 residues: CARSARRIKYNQPQHF. CDR3 bases: TGTGCCAGAAGCGCCCGTAGAATTAAATACAATCAGCCCCAGCATTTT.

DNA of the CDR3: TGCAGCGCAGGGGGACGAGGACCACAAACTAGGGAAAAACTGTTTTTT. Protein product: CSAGGRGPQTREKLFF. This chain joins TRBV29-1 and TRBJ1-4; TRBD1 matches 7 bases. Losses at the gene ends were 7 bases for V and 8 bases for J; bases not matched to a gene: 19. This CDR3 is 16 amino acids long. Germline V gives CDR1 SQVTM, CDR2 ANQGSEA.

The V gene is TRBV7-8, the J gene TRBJ1-1; perhaps TRBD1 as D (6 bases). There are 12 residues in the CDR3. V lost 4 bases, J lost 11 bases, and 14 bases lay in between. Germline V lookup: CDR1 SGHVS, CDR2 FQNEAQ. The CDR3 region has the DNA TGTGCCAGCAGCTCATCCGGGACACCGGCTTTCTTT. This codes for CASSSSGTPAFF. Using reference TRBV7-8 and TRBJ1-1 for the parts outside the CDR3, the full variable domain is GAGVSQSPRYKVAKRGQDVALRCDPISGHVSLFWYQQALGQGPEFLTYFQNEAQLDKSGLPSDRFFAERPEGSVSTLKIQRTQQEDSAVYLCASSSSGTPAFFGQGTRLTVV.

The table lists this clone with a count of one. Within the sample, other DNA sequences also encode this same CDR3. The chain has TRBV19 and TRBJ2-7, with TRBD1 matching 8 bases. With V trimmed by 3 bases and J by 2 bases, 3 bases remained unmatched. The CDR3 is made up of 14 amino acids. In germline, CDR1 is LNHDA, CDR2 SQIVND (reference sequence). CDR3 residues: CASSIGTGPYEQYF. Here the CDR3 DNA reads TGTGCCAGTAGTATCGGGACAGGTCCCTACGAGCAGTACTTC.

This sequence joins TRBV6-6 and TRBJ1-4, with TRBD1 matching 9 bases. The CDR3 consists of 15 residues. Germline trimming cut 6 bases from V and 8 bases from J; bases unmatched to any gene: 10. Per germline, CDR1 MNHNY and CDR2 SVGAGI (reference sequence). The CDR3 DNA is TGTGCCAGCAGCTCCGGGACAGGGAGAACAGAAAAACTGTTTTTT. Amino acids: CASSSGTGRTEKLFF.

The V call is TRBV7-9, the J call TRBJ2-2; 15 bases agree with TRBD2. Looked up from germline, CDR1 is SEHNR and CDR2 is FQNEAQ (reference sequence). V lost 3 bases, J lost 2 bases, and 7 bases stayed unmatched. This CDR3 has 19 residues. In DNA, the CDR3 is TGTGCCAGCAGCTTGGGACTAGCGGGAGGTAGGGATAACACCGGGGAGCTGTTTTTT. Its protein product is CASSLGLAGGRDNTGELFF.

The rearrangement links TRBV7-2 to TRBJ2-7; TRBD2 aligns across 9 bases. Germline lookup yields CDR1 SGHTA and CDR2 FQGNSA. The CDR3 totals 13 residues. J lost 5 bases, V lost 8 bases, and 7 bases had no gene match. CDR3 sequence reads: CASGGTSRHEQYF. CDR3 in DNA: TGTGCCAGCGGGGGGACTAGCCGCCACGAGCAGTACTTC.

The V and J genes are TRBV6-5 and TRBJ1-2, with 7 positions matching TRBD1. This CDR3 contains 16 residues. Germline V gene data show CDR1 as MNHEY and CDR2 as SVGAGI. Losses at the gene ends were 2 bases for V and 5 bases for J; bases not matched to a gene: 11. DNA of the CDR3: TGTGCCAGCAGTTACAGTAGGACAGGCGGAGGATATGGCTACACCTTC. Translating it yields CASSYSRTGGGYGYTF.

This clone was seen a single time. CDR3 loop: CASSSPGGSGSSYEQYF. The CDR3 DNA sequence: TGTGCCAGCAGCTCCCCCGGGGGGAGCGGGAGCTCCTACGAGCAGTACTTC. V is TRBV11-2 and J is TRBJ2-7; 8 positions match TRBD2. CDR1 and CDR2 from the germline V gene are SGHAT and FQNNGV. The junction had 11 bases not matched to a gene; V was cut back by 4 bases and J by 0 bases. This CDR3 contains 17 residues.

The V gene is TRBV25-1, the J gene TRBJ2-3; 9 nucleotides match TRBD2. CDR3 length: 16 amino acids. V trimming: 1 base; J trimming: 4 bases; junction bases outside the gene matches: 6. From germline, CDR1 is MGHDK and CDR2 SYGVNS. CDR3 coding DNA: TGTGCCAGCAGTGAATCTATAGCGGGAGTCCCAGATACGCAGTATTTT. It translates to CASSESIAGVPDTQYF.

This rearrangement joins TRBV5-1 to TRBJ2-4; the D is unclear. The CDR3 loop spans 16 amino acids. V lost 0 bases and J 2 bases, leaving 12 bases between the germline ends. Germline CDR1 SGHRS, CDR2 YFSETQ. The CDR3 DNA follows: TGCGCCAGCAGCTTGGGCACTCCCTACACCAAAAACATTCAGTACTTC. This encodes CASSLGTPYTKNIQYF. Looking up the rest from reference TRBV5-1 and TRBJ2-4 gives the full variable domain: KAGVTQTPRYLIKTRGQQVTLSCSPISGHRSVSWYQQTPGQGLQFLFEYFSETQRNKGNFPGRFSGRQFSNSRSEMNVSTLELGDSALYLCASSLGTPYTKNIQYFGAGTRLSVL.

This sequence joins TRBV6-5 and TRBJ1-1, with 7 bases lining up with TRBD1. CDR1 and CDR2 (germline): MNHEY, SVGAGI. The CDR3 consists of 15 residues. V was pared by 5 bases and J by 0 bases, with 6 bases of the junction left unmatched. The CDR3 sequence is CASSPSGQMNTEAFF. The CDR3, as DNA: TGTGCCAGCAGTCCCTCGGGACAGATGAACACTGAAGCTTTCTTT.

This chain links TRBV19 with TRBJ2-1, with D maybe TRBD1 (5 bases). V lost 5 bases, J lost 13 bases, and 18 bases lay in between. The CDR3 is 13 amino acids. CDR1 is LNHDA, CDR2 SQIVND, per germline (reference sequence). The CDR3 coding sequence is TGTGCCAGTAGTCAATTCGACAGTCTAGGACAGTTCTTC. It translates to CASSQFDSLGQFF.

The chain combines TRBV10-3 with TRBJ1-2; TRBD1 might be the D (6 bases). The germline V and J ends were trimmed by 7 bases and 4 bases, with 16 bases remaining between them. The V gene's germline CDR1 is ENHRY and CDR2 SYGVKD. The CDR3 sequence is 14 residues long. For the CDR3, the DNA is TGTGCCATCATGGACAGCTCGACGGCCTATGGCTACACCTTC. Translating it yields CAIMDSSTAYGYTF.

CDR3: CASSAGNTEAFF. The CDR3 nucleotides read TGTGCCAGCTCAGCCGGGAACACTGAAGCTTTCTTT. V gene TRBV18 combines with J gene TRBJ1-1; D uncertain. Germline CDR1 KGHSH, CDR2 LQKENI. Trimming shortened V by 5 bases and J by 1 base, and 5 bases separated the two germline ends. The CDR3 contains 12 residues.

V gene TRBV28 combines with J gene TRBJ2-3; TRBD2 matches 8 bases. CDR1 and CDR2 from the germline V gene are MDHEN and SYDVKM. V lost 6 bases and J lost 4; bases outside the gene matches: 12. The CDR3 spans 16 residues. The CDR3 coding sequence is TGTGCCAGCAGCTACCTTAACGGGGGGGGGCCAGATACGCAGTATTTT. It codes for CASSYLNGGGPDTQYF.

This chain joins TRBV19 and TRBJ2-1, with TRBD2 matching 13 bases. The CDR3 runs to 16 residues. With 7 bases clipped from V and 4 bases from J, the junction kept 7 bases outside the gene matches. Germline values: CDR1 LNHDA, CDR2 SQIVND (reference sequence). The CDR3 spells CASTGLAGERYNEQFF. The DNA of the CDR3 is TGTGCCAGTACCGGACTAGCGGGGGAGAGGTACAATGAGCAGTTCTTC. Complete variable domain (other parts from reference TRBV19 and TRBJ2-1): DGGITQSPKYLFRKEGQNVTLSCEQNLNHDAMYWYRQDPGQGLRLIYYSQIVNDFQKGDIAEGYSVSREKKESFPLTVTSAQKNPTAFYLCASTGLAGERYNEQFFGPGTRLTVL.

This chain connects TRBV5-6 to TRBJ1-5; no reliable D call. The length of the CDR3 is 15 residues. Germline V gene lookup returns CDR1 SGHDT and CDR2 YYEEEE. V lost 4 bases and J 0 bases, leaving 11 bases between the germline ends. CDR3 sequence reads: CASSSRHNSNQPQHF. DNA for the CDR3: TGTGCCAGCAGCAGCCGGCACAATAGCAATCAGCCCCAGCATTTT.